The clone carrying this T cell receptor (beta chain) was counted ten times or more. Its antigen is not known. MiXCR was run by TCRdb on the 5' RACE reads, yielding one entry per CDR3 protein. The data contain fewer than 90,000 distinct CDR3 sequences, 5.2% of them seen just once; the ten biggest clones take up 7.4%. The sample comes from a study of neurological immune-mediated disorders. General observations from the study: Private repertoires in all groups were suggested by the absence of shared CDR3 amino acid sequences among expanded clones across subjects. HTLV-1-associated myelopathy had the most TCR clonal expansion, whereas multiple sclerosis had the least (lower than in healthy controls).

The CDR3 has 15 residues. Germline trimming cut 5 bases from V and 8 bases from J; bases unmatched to any gene: 8. Germline CDR1 and CDR2: MNHEY and SVGEGT. This TCR came from a man between 18 and 29 years old with multiple sclerosis. This sequence joins TRBV6-2 or TRBV6-3 and TRBJ1-6; the match to TRBD1 covers 8 bases. The sequencing input was PBMCs. The CDR3 reads CASSRQGPQDSPLHF. For the CDR3, the DNA is TGTGCCAGCAGTCGACAGGGGCCCCAGGATTCACCCCTCCACTTT.